This TCR beta chain was captured by sequencing in a study of shared clonotypes between healthy human individuals. V lost 8 bases, J lost 0 bases, and 22 bases lay in between. CDR1 and CDR2 (germline): MDHEN, SYDVKM. This CDR3 spans 17 amino acids. Assay: immunoSEQ multiplex PCR; the TCRdb copy retains only in-frame clones and omits some. The sample includes some 2 million clones, roughly 95% seen only once; the top ten take more than 0.1%. Participating donors were healthy, HIV-negative adults free of recent acute infections or vaccinations. The source material was naive CD4+ T cells sorted from blood. Sample subset: CD45RA+ positively selected. This sequence was found in a man between 18 and 35 years old in good health. The chain carries TRBV28 and TRBJ1-1; D is uncertain. The CDR3 DNA is TGTGCCAGCCGTACAGTTTGGGGAACGAAGATGAACACTGAAGCTTTCTTT. It specifies CASRTVWGTKMNTEAFF.